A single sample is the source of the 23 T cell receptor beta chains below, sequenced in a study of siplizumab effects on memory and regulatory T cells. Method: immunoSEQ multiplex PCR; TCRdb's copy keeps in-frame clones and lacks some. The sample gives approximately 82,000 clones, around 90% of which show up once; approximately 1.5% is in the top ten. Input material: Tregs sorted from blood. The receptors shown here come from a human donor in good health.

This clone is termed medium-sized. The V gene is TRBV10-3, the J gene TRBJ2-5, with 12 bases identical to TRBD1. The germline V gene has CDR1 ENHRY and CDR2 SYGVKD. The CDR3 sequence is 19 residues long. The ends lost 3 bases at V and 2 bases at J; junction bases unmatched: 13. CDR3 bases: TGTGCCATCAGTGAACGGGGACAGGGGGCGGGTATCTTTCAAGAGACCCAGTACTTC. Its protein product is CAISERGQGAGIFQETQYF.

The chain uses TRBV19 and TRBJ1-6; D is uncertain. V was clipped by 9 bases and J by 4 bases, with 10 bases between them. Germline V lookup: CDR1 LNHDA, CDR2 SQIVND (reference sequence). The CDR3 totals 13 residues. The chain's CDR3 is CARQNRYNSPLHF. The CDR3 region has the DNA TGTGCCAGGCAAAATCGATATAATTCACCCCTCCACTTT. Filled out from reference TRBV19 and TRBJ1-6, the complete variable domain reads DGGITQSPKYLFRKEGQNVTLSCEQNLNHDAMYWYRQDPGQGLRLIYYSQIVNDFQKGDIAEGYSVSREKKESFPLTVTSAQKNPTAFYLCARQNRYNSPLHFGNGTRLTVT.

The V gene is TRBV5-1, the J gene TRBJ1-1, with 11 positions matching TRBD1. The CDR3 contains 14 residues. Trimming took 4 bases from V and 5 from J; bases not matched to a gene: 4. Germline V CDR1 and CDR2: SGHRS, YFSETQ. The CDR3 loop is CASSRGQGVTEAFF. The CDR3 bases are TGCGCCAGCAGCAGGGGACAGGGGGTTACTGAAGCTTTCTTT.

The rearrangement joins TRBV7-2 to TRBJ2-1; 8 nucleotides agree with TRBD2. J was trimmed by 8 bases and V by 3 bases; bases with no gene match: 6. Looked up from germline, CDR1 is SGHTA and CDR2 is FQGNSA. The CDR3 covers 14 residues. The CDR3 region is CASSFRGGPYEQFF. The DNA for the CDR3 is TGTGCCAGCAGCTTCCGGGGGGGGCCATATGAGCAGTTCTTC. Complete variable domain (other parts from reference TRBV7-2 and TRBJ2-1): GAGVSQSPSNKVTEKGKDVELRCDPISGHTALYWYRQSLGQGLEFLIYFQGNSAPDKSGLPSDRFSAERTGGSVSTLTIQRTQQEDSAVYLCASSFRGGPYEQFFGPGTRLTVL.

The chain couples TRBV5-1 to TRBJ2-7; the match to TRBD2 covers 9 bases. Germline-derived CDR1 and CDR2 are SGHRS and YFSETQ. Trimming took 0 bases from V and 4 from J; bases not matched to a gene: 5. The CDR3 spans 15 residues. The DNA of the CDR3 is TGCGCCAGCAGCTTGGGAGCGGGGGGTAATTACGAGCAGTACTTC. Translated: CASSLGAGGNYEQYF.

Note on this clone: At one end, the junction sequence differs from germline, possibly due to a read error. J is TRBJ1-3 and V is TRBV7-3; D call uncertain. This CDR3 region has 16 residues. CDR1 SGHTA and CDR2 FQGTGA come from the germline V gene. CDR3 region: CASNLRRDGSGNTIYF. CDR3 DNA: TGTGCCAGCAACTTAAGGAGGGATGGCTCTGGAAACACCATATATTTT.

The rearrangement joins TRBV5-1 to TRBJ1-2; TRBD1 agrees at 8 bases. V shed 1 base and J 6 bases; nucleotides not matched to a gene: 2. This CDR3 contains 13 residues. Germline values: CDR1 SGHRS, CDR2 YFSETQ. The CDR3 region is CASSLIQGDGYTF. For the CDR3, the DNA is TGCGCCAGCAGCTTGATACAGGGGGATGGCTACACCTTC.

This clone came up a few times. The CDR3: CASSAGGTQHF. CDR3 in DNA: TGTGCCAGCAGCGCAGGGGGGACGCAGCATTTT. V gene TRBV6-6 combines with J gene TRBJ1-5, with TRBD1 matching over 7 bases. V was clipped by 6 bases and J by 13 bases; unmatched bases: 6. Looked up from germline, CDR1 is MNHNY and CDR2 is SVGAGI (reference sequence). The CDR3 loop spans 11 amino acids.

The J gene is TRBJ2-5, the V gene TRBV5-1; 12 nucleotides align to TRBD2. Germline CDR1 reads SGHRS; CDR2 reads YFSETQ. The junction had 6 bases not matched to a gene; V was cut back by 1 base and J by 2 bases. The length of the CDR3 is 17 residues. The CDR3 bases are TGCGCCAGCAGCTTGTTACTAGCGGGGGGCATACAAGAGACCCAGTACTTC. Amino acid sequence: CASSLLLAGGIQETQYF.

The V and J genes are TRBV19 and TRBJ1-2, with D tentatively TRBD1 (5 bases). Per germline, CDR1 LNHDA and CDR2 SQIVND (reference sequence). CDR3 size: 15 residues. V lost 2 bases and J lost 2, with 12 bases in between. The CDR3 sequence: CASSIKAQGNYGYTF. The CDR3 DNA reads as TGTGCCAGTAGTATAAAGGCCCAGGGCAACTATGGCTACACCTTC.

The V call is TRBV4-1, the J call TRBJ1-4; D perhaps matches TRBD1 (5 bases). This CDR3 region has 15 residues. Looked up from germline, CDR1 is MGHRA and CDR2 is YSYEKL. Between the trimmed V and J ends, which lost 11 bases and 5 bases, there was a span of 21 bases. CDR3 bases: TGCGCCTCCAGCCGCTCGGGACCCGGGAATGAAAAACTGTTTTTT. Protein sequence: CASSRSGPGNEKLFF.

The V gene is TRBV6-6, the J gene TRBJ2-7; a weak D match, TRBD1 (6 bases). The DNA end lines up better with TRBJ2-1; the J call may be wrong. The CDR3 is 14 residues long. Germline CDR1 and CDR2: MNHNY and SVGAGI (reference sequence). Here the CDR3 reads CASSHGDTYNEQFF. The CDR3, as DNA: TGTGCCAGCAGCCACGGGGACACCTACAATGAGCAGTTCTTC.

The CDR3 coding sequence is TGTGCCAGCAGCTTAGGACAGGGATATCAGCCCCAGCATTTT. Encoded protein: CASSLGQGYQPQHF. This rearrangement joins TRBV11-2 to TRBJ1-5; 7 positions agree with TRBD1. V lost 1 base and J lost 5; bases outside the gene matches: 2. CDR3 length equals 14 residues. Germline CDR1 reads SGHAT; CDR2 reads FQNNGV.

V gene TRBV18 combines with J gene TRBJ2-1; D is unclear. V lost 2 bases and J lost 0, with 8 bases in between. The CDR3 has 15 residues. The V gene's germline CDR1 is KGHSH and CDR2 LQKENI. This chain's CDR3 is CASSPSADSYNEQFF. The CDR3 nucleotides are TGTGCCAGCTCACCATCGGCAGACTCCTACAATGAGCAGTTCTTC.

CDR3 in amino acids: CASSVTGTQETQYF. The CDR3, as DNA: TGTGCCAGCAGCGTGACAGGGACCCAAGAGACCCAGTACTTC. This chain uses TRBV5-5 with TRBJ2-5; 7 nucleotides agree with TRBD1. This CDR3 region has 14 residues. Germline lookup yields CDR1 SGHKS and CDR2 YYEKEE (reference sequence). The V segment lost 4 bases and the J segment 1 base; nucleotides outside the gene matches: 4.

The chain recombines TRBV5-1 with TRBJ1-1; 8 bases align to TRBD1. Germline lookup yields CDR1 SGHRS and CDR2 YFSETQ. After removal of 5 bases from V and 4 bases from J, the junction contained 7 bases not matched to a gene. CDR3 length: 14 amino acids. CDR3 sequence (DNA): TGCGCCAGCAGTTTCCTCACAGGGGGCACTGAAGCTTTCTTT. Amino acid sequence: CASSFLTGGTEAFF.

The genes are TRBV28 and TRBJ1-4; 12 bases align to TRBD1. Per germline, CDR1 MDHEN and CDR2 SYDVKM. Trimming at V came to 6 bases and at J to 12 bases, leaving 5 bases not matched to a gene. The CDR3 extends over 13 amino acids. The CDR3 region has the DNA TGTGCCAGCAGATATAGGGACAGGGGGCAACTGTTTTTT. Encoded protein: CASRYRDRGQLFF.

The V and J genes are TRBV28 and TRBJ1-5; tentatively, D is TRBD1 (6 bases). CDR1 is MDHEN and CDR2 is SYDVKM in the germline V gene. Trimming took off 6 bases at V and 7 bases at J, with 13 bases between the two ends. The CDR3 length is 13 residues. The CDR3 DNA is TGTGCCAGCAGACTAACAGGGTACCAGCCCCAGCATTTT. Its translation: CASRLTGYQPQHF.

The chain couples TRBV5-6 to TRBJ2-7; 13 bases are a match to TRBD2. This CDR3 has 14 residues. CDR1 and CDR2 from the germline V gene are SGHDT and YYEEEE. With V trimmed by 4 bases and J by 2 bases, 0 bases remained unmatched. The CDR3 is CASSTSGGAYEQYF. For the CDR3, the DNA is TGTGCCAGCAGCACTAGCGGGGGGGCCTACGAGCAGTACTTC.

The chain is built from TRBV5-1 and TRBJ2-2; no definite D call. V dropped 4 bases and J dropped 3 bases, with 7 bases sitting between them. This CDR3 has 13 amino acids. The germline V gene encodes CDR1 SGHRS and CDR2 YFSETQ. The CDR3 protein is CASSTMDTGELFF. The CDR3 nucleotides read TGCGCCAGCAGCACGATGGACACCGGGGAGCTGTTTTTT.

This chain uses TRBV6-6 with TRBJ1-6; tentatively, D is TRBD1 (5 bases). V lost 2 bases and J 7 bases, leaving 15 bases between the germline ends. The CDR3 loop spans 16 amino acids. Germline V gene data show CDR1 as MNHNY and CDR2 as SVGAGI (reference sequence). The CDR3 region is CASSYSLKGSNSPLHF. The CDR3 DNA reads TGTGCCAGCAGTTACAGTCTGAAGGGGTCAAATTCACCCCTCCACTTT.

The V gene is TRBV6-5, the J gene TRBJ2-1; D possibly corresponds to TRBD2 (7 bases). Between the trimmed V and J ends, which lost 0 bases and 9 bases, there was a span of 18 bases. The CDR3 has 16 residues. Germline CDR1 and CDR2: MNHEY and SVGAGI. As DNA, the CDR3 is TGTGCCAGCAGTTACTCGAATGTGGGGGGGCCGCGTGAGCAGTTCTTC. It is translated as CASSYSNVGGPREQFF.

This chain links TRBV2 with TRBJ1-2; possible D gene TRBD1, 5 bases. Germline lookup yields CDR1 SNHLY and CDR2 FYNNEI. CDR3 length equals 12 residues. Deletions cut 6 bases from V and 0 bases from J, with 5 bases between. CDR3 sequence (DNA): TGTGCCAGCAGAGGGGCTAACTATGGCTACACCTTC. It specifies CASRGANYGYTF.